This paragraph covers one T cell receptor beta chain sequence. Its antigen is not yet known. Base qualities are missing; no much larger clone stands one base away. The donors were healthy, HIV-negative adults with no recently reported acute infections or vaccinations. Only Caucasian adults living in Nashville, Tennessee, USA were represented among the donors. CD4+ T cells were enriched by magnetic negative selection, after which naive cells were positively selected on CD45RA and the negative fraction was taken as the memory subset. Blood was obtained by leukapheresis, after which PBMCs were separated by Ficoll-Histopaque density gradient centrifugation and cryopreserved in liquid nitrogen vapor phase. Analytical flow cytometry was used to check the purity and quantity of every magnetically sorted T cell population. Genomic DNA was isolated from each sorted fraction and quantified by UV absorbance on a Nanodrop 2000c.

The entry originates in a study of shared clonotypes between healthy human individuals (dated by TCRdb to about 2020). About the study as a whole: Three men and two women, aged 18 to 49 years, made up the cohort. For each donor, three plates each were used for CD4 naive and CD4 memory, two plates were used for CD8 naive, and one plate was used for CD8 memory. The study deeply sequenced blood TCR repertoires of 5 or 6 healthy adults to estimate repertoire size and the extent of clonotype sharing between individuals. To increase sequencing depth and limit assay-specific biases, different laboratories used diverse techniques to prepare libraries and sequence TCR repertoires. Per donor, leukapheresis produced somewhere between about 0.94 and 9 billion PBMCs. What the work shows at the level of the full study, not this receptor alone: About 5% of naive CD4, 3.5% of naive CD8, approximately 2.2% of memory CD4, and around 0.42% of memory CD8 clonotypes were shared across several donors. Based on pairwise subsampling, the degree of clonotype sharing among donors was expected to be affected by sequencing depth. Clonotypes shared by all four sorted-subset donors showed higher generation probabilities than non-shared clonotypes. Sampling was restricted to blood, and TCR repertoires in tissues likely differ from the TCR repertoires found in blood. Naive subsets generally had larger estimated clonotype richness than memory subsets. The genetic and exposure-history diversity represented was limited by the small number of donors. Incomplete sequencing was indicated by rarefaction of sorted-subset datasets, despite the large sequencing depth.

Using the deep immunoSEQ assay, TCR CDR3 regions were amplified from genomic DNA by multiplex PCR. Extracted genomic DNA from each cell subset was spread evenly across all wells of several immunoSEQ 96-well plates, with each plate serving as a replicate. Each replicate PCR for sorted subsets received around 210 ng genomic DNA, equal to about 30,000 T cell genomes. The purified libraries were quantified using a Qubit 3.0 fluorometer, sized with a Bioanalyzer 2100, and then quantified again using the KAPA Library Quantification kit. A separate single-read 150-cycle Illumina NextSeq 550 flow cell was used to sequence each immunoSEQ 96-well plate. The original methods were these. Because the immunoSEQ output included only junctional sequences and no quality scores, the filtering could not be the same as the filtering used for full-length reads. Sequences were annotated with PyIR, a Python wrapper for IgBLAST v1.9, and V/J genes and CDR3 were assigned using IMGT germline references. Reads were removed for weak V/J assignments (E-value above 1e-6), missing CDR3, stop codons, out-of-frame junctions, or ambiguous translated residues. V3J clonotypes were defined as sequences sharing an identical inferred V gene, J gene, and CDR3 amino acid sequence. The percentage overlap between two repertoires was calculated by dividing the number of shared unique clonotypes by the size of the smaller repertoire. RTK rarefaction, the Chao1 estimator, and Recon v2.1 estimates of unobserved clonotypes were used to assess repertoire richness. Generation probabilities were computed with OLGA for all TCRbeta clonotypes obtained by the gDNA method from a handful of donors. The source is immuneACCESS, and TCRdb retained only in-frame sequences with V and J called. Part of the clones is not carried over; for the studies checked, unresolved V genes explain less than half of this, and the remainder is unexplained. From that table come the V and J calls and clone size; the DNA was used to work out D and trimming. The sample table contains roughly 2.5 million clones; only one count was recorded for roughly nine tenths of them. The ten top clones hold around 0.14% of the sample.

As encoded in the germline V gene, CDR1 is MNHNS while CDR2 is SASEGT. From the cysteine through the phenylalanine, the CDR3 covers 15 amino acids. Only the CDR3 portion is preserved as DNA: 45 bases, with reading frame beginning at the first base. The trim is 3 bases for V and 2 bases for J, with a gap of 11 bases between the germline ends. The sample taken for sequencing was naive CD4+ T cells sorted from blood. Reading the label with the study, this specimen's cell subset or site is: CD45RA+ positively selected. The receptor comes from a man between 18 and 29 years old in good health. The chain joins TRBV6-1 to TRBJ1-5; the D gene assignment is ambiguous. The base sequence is TGTGCCAGCAGTGATGCGGTGAACCGCAATCAGCCCCAGCATTTT. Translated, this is CASSDAVNRNQPQHF.